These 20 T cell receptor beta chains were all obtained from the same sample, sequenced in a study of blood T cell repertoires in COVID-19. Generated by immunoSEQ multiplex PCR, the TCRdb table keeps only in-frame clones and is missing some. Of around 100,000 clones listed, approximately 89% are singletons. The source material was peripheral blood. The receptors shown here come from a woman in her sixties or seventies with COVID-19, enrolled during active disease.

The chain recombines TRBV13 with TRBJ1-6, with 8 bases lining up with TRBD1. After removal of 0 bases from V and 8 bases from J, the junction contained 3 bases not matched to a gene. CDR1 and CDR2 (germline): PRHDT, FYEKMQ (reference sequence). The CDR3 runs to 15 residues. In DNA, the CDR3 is TGTGCCAGCAGCTTAGGCCAGGGGGCGTATTCACCCCTCCACTTT. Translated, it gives CASSLGQGAYSPLHF.

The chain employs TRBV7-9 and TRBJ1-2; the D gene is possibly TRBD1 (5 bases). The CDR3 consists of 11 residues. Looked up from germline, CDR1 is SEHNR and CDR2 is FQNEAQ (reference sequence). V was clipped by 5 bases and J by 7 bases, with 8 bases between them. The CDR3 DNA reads TGTGCCAGCAGCCGCAGGGTTGGCTACACCTTC. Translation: CASSRRVGYTF.

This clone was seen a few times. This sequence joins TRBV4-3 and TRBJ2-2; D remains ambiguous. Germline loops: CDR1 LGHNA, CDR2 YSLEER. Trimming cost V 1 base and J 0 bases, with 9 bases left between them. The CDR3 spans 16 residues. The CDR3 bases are TGCGCCAGCAGCCAAGCCCCCTCCCCGAACACCGGGGAGCTGTTTTTT. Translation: CASSQAPSPNTGELFF.

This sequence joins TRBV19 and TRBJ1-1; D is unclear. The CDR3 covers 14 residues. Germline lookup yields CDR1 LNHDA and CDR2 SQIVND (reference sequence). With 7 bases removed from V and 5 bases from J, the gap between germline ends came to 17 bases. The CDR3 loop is CASTDPPRGTEAFF. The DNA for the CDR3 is TGTGCCAGTACCGATCCCCCTCGGGGAACTGAAGCTTTCTTT.

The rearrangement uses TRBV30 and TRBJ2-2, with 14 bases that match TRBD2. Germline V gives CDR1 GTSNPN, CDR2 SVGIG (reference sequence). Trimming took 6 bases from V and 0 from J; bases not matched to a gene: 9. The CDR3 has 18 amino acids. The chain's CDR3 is CACLPGLAGAANTGELFF. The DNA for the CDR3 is TGTGCCTGCCTCCCGGGACTAGCGGGGGCCGCGAACACCGGGGAGCTGTTTTTT.

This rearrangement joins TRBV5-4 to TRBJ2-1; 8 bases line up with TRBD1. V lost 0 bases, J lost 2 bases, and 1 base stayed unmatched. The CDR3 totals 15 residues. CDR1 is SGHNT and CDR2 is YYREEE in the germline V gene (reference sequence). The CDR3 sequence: CASSLDRGTYNEQFF. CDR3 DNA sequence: TGTGCCAGCAGCTTGGACAGGGGGACCTACAATGAGCAGTTCTTC.

CDR3 protein: CASSFDRARDTQYF. CDR3 nucleotide sequence: TGCGCCAGCAGCTTTGACAGGGCCAGAGATACGCAGTATTTT. The chain uses TRBV5-1 and TRBJ2-3; 7 nucleotides match TRBD1. This CDR3 comprises 14 residues. The J segment lost 5 bases and the V segment lost 2 bases, leaving 5 bases of the junction unmatched. CDR1 is SGHRS, CDR2 YFSETQ, per germline. Supplemented by reference TRBV5-1 and TRBJ2-3, the full variable domain reads KAGVTQTPRYLIKTRGQQVTLSCSPISGHRSVSWYQQTPGQGLQFLFEYFSETQRNKGNFPGRFSGRQFSNSRSEMNVSTLELGDSALYLCASSFDRARDTQYFGPGTRLTVL.

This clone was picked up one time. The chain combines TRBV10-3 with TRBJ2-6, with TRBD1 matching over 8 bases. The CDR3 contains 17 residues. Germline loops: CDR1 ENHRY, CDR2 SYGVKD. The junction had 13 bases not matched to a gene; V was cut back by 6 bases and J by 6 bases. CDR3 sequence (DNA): TGTGCCATCAGCGGGGACAGGCCGGGCCACGAGGCCAACGTCCTGACTTTC. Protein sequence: CAISGDRPGHEANVLTF.

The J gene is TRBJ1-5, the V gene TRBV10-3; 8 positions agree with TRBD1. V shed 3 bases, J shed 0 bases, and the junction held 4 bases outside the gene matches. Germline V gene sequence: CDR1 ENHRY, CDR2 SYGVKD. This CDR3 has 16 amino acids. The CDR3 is CAISERTGFSNQPQHF. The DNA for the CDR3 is TGTGCCATCAGTGAAAGGACAGGGTTTAGCAATCAGCCCCAGCATTTT.

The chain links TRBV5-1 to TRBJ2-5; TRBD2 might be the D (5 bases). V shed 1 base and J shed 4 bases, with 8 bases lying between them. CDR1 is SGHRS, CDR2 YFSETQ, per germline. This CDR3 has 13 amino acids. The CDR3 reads CASSLMSGETQYF. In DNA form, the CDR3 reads TGCGCCAGCAGCTTGATGAGCGGAGAGACCCAGTACTTC. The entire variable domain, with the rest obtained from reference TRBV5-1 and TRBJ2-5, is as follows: KAGVTQTPRYLIKTRGQQVTLSCSPISGHRSVSWYQQTPGQGLQFLFEYFSETQRNKGNFPGRFSGRQFSNSRSEMNVSTLELGDSALYLCASSLMSGETQYFGPGTRLLVL.

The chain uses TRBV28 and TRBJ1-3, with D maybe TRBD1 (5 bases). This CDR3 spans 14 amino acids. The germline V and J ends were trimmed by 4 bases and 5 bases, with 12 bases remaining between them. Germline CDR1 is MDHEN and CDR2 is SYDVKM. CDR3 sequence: CASSSQVLRNTIYF. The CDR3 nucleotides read TGTGCCAGCAGTTCACAGGTTTTAAGAAACACCATATATTTT.

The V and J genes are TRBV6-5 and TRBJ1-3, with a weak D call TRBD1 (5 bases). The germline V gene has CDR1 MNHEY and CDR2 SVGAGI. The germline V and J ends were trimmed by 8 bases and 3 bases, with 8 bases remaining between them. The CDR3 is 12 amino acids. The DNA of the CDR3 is TGTGCCAGCTCCCAGGGTGGAAACACCATATATTTT. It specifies CASSQGGNTIYF.

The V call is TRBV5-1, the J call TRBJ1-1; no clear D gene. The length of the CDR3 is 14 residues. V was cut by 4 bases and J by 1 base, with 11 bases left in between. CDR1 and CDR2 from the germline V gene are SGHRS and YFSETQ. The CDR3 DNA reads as TGCGCCAGCAGCCCACGGGTTGGGAACACTGAAGCTTTCTTT. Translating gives CASSPRVGNTEAFF.

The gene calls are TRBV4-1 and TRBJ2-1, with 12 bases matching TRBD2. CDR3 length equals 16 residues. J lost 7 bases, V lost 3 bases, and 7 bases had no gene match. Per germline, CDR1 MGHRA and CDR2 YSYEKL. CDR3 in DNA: TGCGCCAGCAGCCACTTCGGACTAGCGGGGAATAATGAGCAGTTCTTC. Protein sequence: CASSHFGLAGNNEQFF.

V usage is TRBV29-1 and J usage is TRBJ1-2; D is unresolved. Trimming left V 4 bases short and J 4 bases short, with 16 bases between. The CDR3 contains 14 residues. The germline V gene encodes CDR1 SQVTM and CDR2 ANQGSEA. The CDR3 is CSVGGSSYLYGYTF. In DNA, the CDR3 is TGCAGCGTTGGAGGCAGCTCTTATCTCTATGGCTACACCTTC.

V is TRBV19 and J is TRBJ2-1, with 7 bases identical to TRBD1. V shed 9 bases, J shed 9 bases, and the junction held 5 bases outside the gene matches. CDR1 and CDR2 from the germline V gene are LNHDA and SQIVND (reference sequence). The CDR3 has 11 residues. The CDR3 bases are TGTGCCAGCTATAGGGGGCCTGAGCAGTTCTTC. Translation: CASYRGPEQFF.

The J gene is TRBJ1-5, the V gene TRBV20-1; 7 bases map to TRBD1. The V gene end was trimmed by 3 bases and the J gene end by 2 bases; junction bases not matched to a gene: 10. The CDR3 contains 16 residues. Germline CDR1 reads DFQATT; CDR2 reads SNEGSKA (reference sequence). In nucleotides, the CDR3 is TGCAGTGCTAGTTCCGGACAGGCCGGTGGCAATCAGCCCCAGCATTTT. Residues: CSASSGQAGGNQPQHF.

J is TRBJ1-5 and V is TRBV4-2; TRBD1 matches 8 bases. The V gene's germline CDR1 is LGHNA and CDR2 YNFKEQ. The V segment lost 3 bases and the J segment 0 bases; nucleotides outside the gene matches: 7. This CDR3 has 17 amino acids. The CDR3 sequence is CASSQFGQGISNQPQHF. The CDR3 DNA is TGTGCCAGCAGCCAGTTCGGACAGGGTATTAGCAATCAGCCCCAGCATTTT.

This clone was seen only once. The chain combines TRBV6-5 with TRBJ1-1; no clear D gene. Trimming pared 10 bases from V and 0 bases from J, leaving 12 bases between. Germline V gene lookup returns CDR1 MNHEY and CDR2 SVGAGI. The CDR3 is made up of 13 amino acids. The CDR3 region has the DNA TGTGCCACCTCGGCGCAGGTGAACACTGAAGCTTTCTTT. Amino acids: CATSAQVNTEAFF.

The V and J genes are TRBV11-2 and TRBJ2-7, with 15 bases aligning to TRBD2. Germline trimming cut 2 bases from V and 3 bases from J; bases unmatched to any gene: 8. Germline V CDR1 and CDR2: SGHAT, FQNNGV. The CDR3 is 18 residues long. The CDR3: CASSLLGTSGGTLYEQYF. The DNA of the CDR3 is TGTGCCAGCAGCTTACTAGGGACTAGCGGGGGGACCCTCTACGAGCAGTACTTC.